This is a list of T cell receptor beta chains from one sample in a study of vaccination effects on CD4 cells after COVID-19. TCRdb's copy holds only in-frame clones and misses some; the assay was immunoSEQ multiplex PCR. This sample has some 56,000 clones; 75% to 85% occur once, and the top ten carry about 5.4%. No antigens are known for them. This specimen consisted of CD4+ T cells from PBMCs cultured with HIV peptides, obtained before COVID-19 vaccination. The receptors originated from a human donor who had a prior SARS-CoV-2 infection. Both conserved end residues are part of each CDR3. Fields, in order: D gene, V gene, clone size, J gene, CDR3 protein, CDR3 DNA. The D gene is left open where the match is weak. Clone sizes are given selectively: once, few, many, or a class where the clone is expanded.

D: TRBD2
V: TRBV6-2/TRBV6-3
size: once
J: TRBJ2-5
CDR3: CASSPGTSLTQETQYF
DNA: TGTGCCAGCAGCCCCGGGACTAGCTTAACGCAAGAGACCCAGTACTTC

D: NA
V: TRBV7-9
size: NA
J: TRBJ1-1
CDR3: CASSFTENTEAFF
DNA: TGTGCCAGCAGCTTTACAGAGAACACTGAAGCTTTCTTT

D: NA
V: TRBV5-1
size: NA
J: TRBJ2-1
CDR3: CASSLEPGYNEQFF
DNA: TGCGCCAGCAGCTTGGAACCGGGATACAATGAGCAGTTCTTC

D: NA
V: TRBV7-9
size: few
J: TRBJ2-3
CDR3: CASFLASGTDTQYF
DNA: TGTGCCAGCTTCTTGGCTAGCGGCACAGATACGCAGTATTTT

D: TRBD2
V: TRBV6-1
size: NA
J: TRBJ2-3
CDR3: CASSGRLAGETDTQYF
DNA: TGTGCCAGCAGTGGGCGCTTAGCGGGGGAGACGGATACGCAGTATTTT

D: NA
V: TRBV19
size: NA
J: TRBJ1-1
CDR3: CASNYPNTEAFF
DNA: TGTGCCAGTAACTACCCCAACACTGAAGCTTTCTTT

D: NA
V: TRBV6-2/TRBV6-3
size: NA
J: TRBJ1-2
CDR3: CASSLDGPAYGYTF
DNA: TGTGCCAGCAGTCTCGATGGACCCGCCTATGGCTACACCTTC

D: TRBD2
V: TRBV4-2
size: NA
J: TRBJ2-3
CDR3: CASSQVLLGLAGSTDTQYF
DNA: TGTGCCAGCAGCCAAGTGCTGTTGGGACTAGCGGGAAGCACAGATACGCAGTATTTT

D: TRBD1
V: TRBV7-8
size: NA
J: TRBJ2-7
CDR3: CASSLTGTGYYEQYF
DNA: TGTGCCAGCAGCTTAACCGGGACAGGTTACTACGAGCAGTACTTC

D: NA
V: TRBV5-1
size: NA
J: TRBJ2-1
CDR3: CASSLGLRIGNEQFF
DNA: TGCGCCAGCAGCTTGGGTTTGAGGATAGGGAATGAGCAGTTCTTC

D: TRBD2
V: TRBV18
size: NA
J: TRBJ2-7
CDR3: CASSPSLTSPHSPWSYEQYF
DNA: TGTGCCAGCTCACCCTCCCTGACTAGCCCCCACTCCCCCTGGTCCTACGAGCAGTACTTC

D: NA
V: TRBV5-1
size: NA
J: TRBJ1-4
CDR3: CASSLTATNEKLFF
DNA: TGCGCCAGCAGCTTGACAGCAACTAATGAAAAACTGTTTTTT

D: NA
V: TRBV7-9
size: NA
J: TRBJ2-3
CDR3: CASSSRRGGTPDGTDTQYF
DNA: TGTGCCAGCAGCTCTCGGCGCGGCGGGACCCCGGATGGCACAGATACGCAGTATTTT

D: NA
V: TRBV28
size: NA
J: TRBJ2-7
CDR3: CASSRGVGAYEQYF
DNA: TGTGCCAGCAGCCGGGGAGTGGGGGCCTACGAGCAGTACTTC

D: NA
V: TRBV11-3
size: NA
J: TRBJ2-2
CDR3: CASSPEVGWTGELFF
DNA: TGTGCCAGCAGCCCGGAAGTTGGGTGGACCGGGGAGCTGTTTTTT

D: NA
V: TRBV4-3
size: NA
J: TRBJ2-3
CDR3: CASSQEGDLSGRHSTDTQYF
DNA: TGCGCCAGCAGCCAGGAAGGTGACTTGAGCGGCCGCCACAGCACAGATACGCAGTATTTT

D: NA
V: TRBV5-6
size: NA
J: TRBJ2-3
CDR3: CASSLAVGADTQYF
DNA: TGTGCCAGCAGCTTGGCCGTCGGGGCAGATACGCAGTATTTT

D: TRBD2
V: TRBV10-3
size: NA
J: TRBJ2-1
CDR3: CAIKPTSGPNEQFF
DNA: TGTGCCATCAAACCGACTAGCGGGCCCAATGAGCAGTTCTTC

D: NA
V: TRBV19
size: few
J: TRBJ2-1
CDR3: CASSIGPAYNEQFF
DNA: TGTGCCAGTAGTATCGGGCCCGCCTACAATGAGCAGTTCTTC

D: NA
V: TRBV10-3
size: NA
J: TRBJ1-2
CDR3: CAISEQGTAGYTF
DNA: TGTGCCATCAGTGAGCAGGGGACGGCTGGCTACACCTTC

D: TRBD2
V: TRBV25-1
size: NA
J: TRBJ2-5
CDR3: CASSVGIAGRQETQYF
DNA: TGTGCCAGCAGTGTAGGGATAGCGGGACGACAAGAGACCCAGTACTTC

D: TRBD2
V: TRBV18
size: NA
J: TRBJ2-1
CDR3: CASSPRTSGIGSYNEQFF
DNA: TGTGCCAGCTCACCACGTACTAGCGGGATCGGTTCCTACAATGAGCAGTTCTTC

D: NA
V: TRBV3-1/TRBV3-2
size: NA
J: TRBJ1-1
CDR3: CASSQMPNTEAFF
DNA: TGTGCCAGCAGCCAGATGCCGAACACTGAAGCTTTCTTT

D: TRBD1
V: TRBV5-4
size: NA
J: TRBJ1-2
CDR3: CASSNAGTGGYGYTF
DNA: TGTGCCAGCAGCAATGCCGGGACAGGGGGTTATGGCTACACCTTC

D: NA
V: TRBV19
size: few
J: TRBJ2-5
CDR3: CASSIEDGETQYF
DNA: TGTGCCAGTAGTATAGAAGATGGCGAGACCCAGTACTTC

D: NA
V: TRBV18
size: few
J: TRBJ1-5
CDR3: CASSPGYEGNQPQHF
DNA: TGTGCCAGCTCGCCAGGGTATGAAGGCAATCAGCCCCAGCATTTT

D: NA
V: TRBV19
size: NA
J: TRBJ2-3
CDR3: CASSIATAATDTQYF
DNA: TGTGCCAGTAGTATAGCAACGGCAGCAACAGATACGCAGTATTTT

D: TRBD2
V: TRBV7-9
size: few
J: TRBJ2-7
CDR3: CASQGLASYEQYF
DNA: TGTGCCAGCCAGGGACTAGCCTCCTACGAGCAGTACTTC

D: NA
V: TRBV2
size: NA
J: TRBJ1-5
CDR3: CASSGGLGNQPQHF
DNA: TGTGCCAGCAGTGGGGGTTTGGGGAATCAGCCCCAGCATTTT

D: NA
V: TRBV6-5
size: NA
J: TRBJ1-1
CDR3: CASSYSAGGHTEAFF
DNA: TGTGCCAGCAGTTACTCGGCAGGCGGCCACACTGAAGCTTTCTTT

D: NA
V: TRBV5-5
size: NA
J: TRBJ2-1
CDR3: CASSLDIPAGFF
DNA: TGTGCCAGCAGCTTGGACATCCCGGCTGGGTTCTTC

D: TRBD1
V: TRBV5-1
size: NA
J: TRBJ2-1
CDR3: CASSLRQGAGEQFF
DNA: TGCGCCAGCAGCTTGAGACAGGGGGCAGGTGAGCAGTTCTTC

D: NA
V: TRBV4-3
size: once
J: TRBJ2-3
CDR3: CASSQVAFGLRLADTQYF
DNA: TGCGCCAGCAGCCAAGTGGCGTTTGGACTGCGTCTCGCAGATACGCAGTATTTT

D: NA
V: TRBV5-1
size: NA
J: TRBJ2-5
CDR3: CASSLDETQYF
DNA: TGCGCCAGCAGCTTGGATGAGACCCAGTACTTC

D: NA
V: TRBV3-1/TRBV3-2
size: NA
J: TRBJ2-7
CDR3: CASSPLGAYEQYF
DNA: TGTGCCAGCAGCCCGTTAGGGGCCTACGAGCAGTACTTC

D: NA
V: TRBV4-2
size: NA
J: TRBJ1-1
CDR3: CASSQDPDSTEAFF
DNA: TGTGCCAGCAGCCAAGATCCGGACAGTACTGAAGCTTTCTTT